This TCR beta chain was recovered during a study of shared clonotypes between healthy human individuals. Turning to the study itself: The study enrolled a couple of women and a few men aged 18 to 49.

The protocol was immunoSEQ multiplex PCR, while the TCRdb copy is restricted to in-frame clones and leaves out a portion. The sample contains over 2 million clones, 92% of which appear only once. Study results and caveats: Apart from blood, nothing was sampled; tissue repertoires likely differ.

With respect to this clone: Its antigen is still unknown.

Per the germline V gene, CDR1 is GTSNPN and CDR2 is SVGIG (reference sequence). The CDR3 is 15 amino acids. Trimming removed 0 bases from V and 0 bases from J, with 11 bases in between. The sample taken for sequencing was naive CD4+ T cells from PBMCs. The subset denotes: CD45RA+ positively selected. The TCR was taken from a young man in good health. Some clones in this sample may be carry-over from other donors' samples. The chain combines TRBV30 with TRBJ2-5; D ambiguous. The CDR3 here is CAWSVISAYQETQYF. The CDR3 DNA reads as TGTGCCTGGAGTGTAATCTCTGCCTACCAAGAGACCCAGTACTTC. Drawing the rest from reference TRBV30 and TRBJ2-5, the complete variable domain is SQTIHQWPATLVQPVGSPLSLECTVEGTSNPNLYWYRQAAGRGLQLLFYSVGIGQISSEVPQNLSASRPQDRQFILSSKKLLLSDSGFYLCAWSVISAYQETQYFGPGTRLLVL.